A selection of T cell receptor beta chains follows, all from one sample in a study of T cells in Graves' hyperthyroidism and ophthalmopathy. Each CDR3 protein is one row after TCRdb ran MiXCR on the multiplex PCR reads. Among around 300,000 distinct CDR3 sequences listed, around 15% were seen once. Material for sequencing was blood. The source of these receptors is a woman aged 40 to 49 with Graves' hyperthyroidism. Each CDR3 is given with its conserved first and last residue. The order of the fields is J gene, V gene, clone size, D gene, CDR3 DNA, CDR3 protein. A D gene is named only where the DNA matches it firmly. Expanded clones get a size class; other rows say once, few or many, or leave the size out.

TRBJ2-3	TRBV5-1	NA	TRBD1	TGCGCCAGCAGCTTAGGACAGGCAGATACGCAGTATTTT	CASSLGQADTQYF
TRBJ2-2	TRBV11-2	many	TRBD2	TGTGCCAGCAGCTTTCGTAGCGGGAGTACCGGGGAGCTGTTTTTT	CASSFRSGSTGELFF
TRBJ1-1	TRBV19	many	TRBD1	TGTGCCAGTACCCCAGGGGGTGAGGGGACTGAAGCTTTCTTT	CASTPGGEGTEAFF
TRBJ1-1	TRBV5-1	many	NA	TGCGCCAGCAGCTTGGCCCCATCGCACACTGAAGCTTTCTTT	CASSLAPSHTEAFF
TRBJ1-2	TRBV28	many	NA	TGTGCCAGCGTTGACACAATTAACTATGGCTACACCTTC	CASVDTINYGYTF
TRBJ1-3	TRBV20-1	NA	NA	TGCAGTGCTTTCGGGGGGGGACTCTCTGGAAACACCATATATTTT	CSAFGGGLSGNTIYF
TRBJ2-1	TRBV2	many	NA	TGTGCCAGCACCTTGGACCCATACAATGAGCAGTTCTTC	CASTLDPYNEQFF
TRBJ2-1	TRBV12-3/TRBV12-4	many	NA	TGTGCCAGCAGTTTCTCCCGCCCGCACCCCAATGAGCAGTTCTTC	CASSFSRPHPNEQFF
TRBJ2-5	TRBV20-1	many	TRBD1	TGCAGTGCTAGATACGACAGGGGGAAGCATCAAGAGACCCAGTACTTC	CSARYDRGKHQETQYF
TRBJ1-6	TRBV12-3/TRBV12-4	many	NA	TGTGCCAGCAGTTTTTATGGGTCGGGGGGTTCACCCCTCCACTTT	CASSFYGSGGSPLHF
TRBJ2-3	TRBV4-1	NA	TRBD2	TGCGCCAGCAGCCAAGCATCCAGCGGGAGGGCCAGGTTAGGCACAGATACGCAGTATTTT	CASSQASSGRARLGTDTQYF
TRBJ1-1	TRBV12-3/TRBV12-4	many	NA	TGTGCCAGCACCTTCCCCCGACACACGAACACTGAAGCTTTCTTT	CASTFPRHTNTEAFF
TRBJ1-5	TRBV28	many	NA	TGTGCCAGCAGTTCGGGTGGCAGCAATCAGCCCCAGCATTTT	CASSSGGSNQPQHF